This paragraph reports one TCR beta chain. The antigen is not known. The CDR3 length is 17 residues. V was pared by 3 bases and J by 0 bases, with 15 bases between. Germline CDR1 and CDR2: MGHRA and YSYEKL. The source of the sample is a study of cytomegalovirus exposure and HLA in healthy donors. Study-wide results and limits: Most sequenced TCRs were rare (though some public TCRs occurred in many donors).

In the PCR, 60 Vbeta and 13 Jbeta primers were used. Per the study methods: Later, an analysis found about 80 million unique TCR beta chains, and about 9.9 million of these were shared. The table came from immunoSEQ multiplex PCR; TCRdb's copy has only in-frame clones and leaves some out. For V, J and clone size, that table is used; D and trimming come from the DNA. This sample yields more than 110,000 clones, of which 80% are seen a single time; about 2.2% belongs to the top ten. When sampled, the donors appeared nominally healthy, though they likely had unrecorded immune exposures. Material: PBMCs. The sequence was collected from a man between 45 and 60 years old in good health and CMV-seronegative. The chain recombines TRBV4-1 with TRBJ1-5; D might be TRBD1 (5 bases). The CDR3 DNA reads as TGCGCCAGCAGCCAGGGAGGGGTAGGCAATAGCAATCAGCCCCAGCATTTT. This sequence encodes CASSQGGVGNSNQPQHF.